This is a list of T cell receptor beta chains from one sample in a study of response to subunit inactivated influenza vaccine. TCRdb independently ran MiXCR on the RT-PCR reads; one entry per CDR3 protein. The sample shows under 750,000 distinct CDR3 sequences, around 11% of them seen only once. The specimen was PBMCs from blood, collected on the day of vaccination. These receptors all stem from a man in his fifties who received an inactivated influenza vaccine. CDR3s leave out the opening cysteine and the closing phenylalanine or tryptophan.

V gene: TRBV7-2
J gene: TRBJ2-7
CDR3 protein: ASSLEAGKYEQY

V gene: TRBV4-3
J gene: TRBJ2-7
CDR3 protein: ASSQDVTDSYEQY

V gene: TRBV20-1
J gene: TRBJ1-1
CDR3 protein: SASNPTEAF

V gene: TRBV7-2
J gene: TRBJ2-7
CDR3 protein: ASSLSPGRAFPYEQY

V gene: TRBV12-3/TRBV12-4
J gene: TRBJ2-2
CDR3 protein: ASSPTNTGNTGELF

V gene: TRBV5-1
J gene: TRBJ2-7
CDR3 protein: ASSLGGGQRSYEQY

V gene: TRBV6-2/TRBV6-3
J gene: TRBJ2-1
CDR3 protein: ASSWIGLTYNEQF

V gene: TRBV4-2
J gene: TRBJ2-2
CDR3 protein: ASSQAPVGELF

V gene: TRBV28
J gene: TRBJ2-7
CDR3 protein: ASSYSRGGAYEQY

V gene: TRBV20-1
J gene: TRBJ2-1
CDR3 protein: SAAPTRAWGDEQF

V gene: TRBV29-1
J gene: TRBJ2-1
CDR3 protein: SVGPRGLAENNEQF

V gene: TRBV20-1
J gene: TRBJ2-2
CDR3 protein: SARGTSGGTGELF

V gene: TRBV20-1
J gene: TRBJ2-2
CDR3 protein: SATRTGVVGELF

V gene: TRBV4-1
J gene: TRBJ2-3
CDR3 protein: ASSQVGQAVITDTQY

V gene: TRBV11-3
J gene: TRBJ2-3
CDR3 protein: ASPVYDTQY

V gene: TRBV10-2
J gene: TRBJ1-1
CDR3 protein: ASSDGGYTEAF